The rows below give T cell receptor beta chains drawn from one sample of a study of T cell changes during pregnancy in multiple sclerosis. Only in-frame clones appear in the TCRdb table, and some are missing; sequencing was by immunoSEQ multiplex PCR. The sample records about 46,000 clones, 90% to 95% being singletons. This specimen consisted of CD8+ T cells from peripheral blood mononuclear cells, obtained in the first trimester of pregnancy. The receptors were gathered from a female donor with multiple sclerosis, enrolled in a pregnancy study. The CDR3 runs from the conserved cysteine through the conserved F or W. The D gene is left open where the match is weak. Size values are once, few and many counts, or a class for expanded clones, and some rows have none.

CDR3 | DNA | size | J | D | V
CASSVAYRTANTGELFF | TGTGCCAGCAGCGTAGCTTATAGGACAGCGAACACCGGGGAGCTGTTTTTT | medium-sized | TRBJ2-2 | . | TRBV9
CASSLRAGEADTQYF | TGTGCCAGCAGCCTAAGGGCGGGGGAGGCAGATACGCAGTATTTT | . | TRBJ2-3 | TRBD2 | TRBV7-6
CASSAHHTGGSYGYTF | TGTGCCAGCAGTGCCCACCACACCGGAGGGAGCTATGGCTACACCTTC | . | TRBJ1-2 | . | TRBV6-1
CASSPRDPYEQYF | TGTGCCAGCAGCCCCAGGGATCCCTACGAGCAGTACTTC | . | TRBJ2-7 | . | TRBV7-9
CASSQVLLAGESYEQYF | TGCGCCAGCAGCCAAGTGTTACTAGCGGGTGAGTCCTACGAGCAGTACTTC | once | TRBJ2-7 | TRBD2 | TRBV4-1
CASTYSSTGELFF | TGTGCCAGTACGTACAGCAGCACCGGGGAGCTGTTTTTT | . | TRBJ2-2 | . | TRBV19
CATSKKRESLEQYF | TGTGCCACCAGTAAGAAGCGGGAGTCCCTGGAGCAGTACTTC | . | TRBJ2-7 | TRBD2 | TRBV15
CASSLPEFLTYEQYF | TGTGCCAGCAGCCTACCTGAGTTCCTGACCTACGAGCAGTACTTC | few | TRBJ2-7 | . | TRBV6-1
CASSYGTVTETQYF | TGTGCCAGCAGTTACGGGACAGTAACAGAGACCCAGTACTTC | . | TRBJ2-5 | TRBD1 | TRBV6-5
CASSLGTGRVTEAFF | TGTGCCAGCAGCTTGGGGACAGGGCGTGTCACTGAAGCTTTCTTT | . | TRBJ1-1 | TRBD1 | TRBV5-5
CASSVGDRRYYEQYF | TGTGCCAGCAGTGTAGGAGACAGGAGGTATTACGAGCAGTACTTC | . | TRBJ2-7 | . | TRBV2
CASSWGTGYEQYF | TGTGCCAGCAGCTGGGGGACAGGATACGAGCAGTACTTC | . | TRBJ2-7 | TRBD1 | TRBV11-2
CSVVGIAGELFF | TGCAGCGTTGTCGGGATCGCCGGGGAGCTGTTTTTT | . | TRBJ2-2 | . | TRBV29-1
CASSPGTGGADTQYF | TGTGCCAGCAGTCCCGGGACAGGGGGCGCAGATACGCAGTATTTT | . | TRBJ2-3 | TRBD1 | TRBV27
CASSLTSGGARNEQFF | TGTGCCAGCAGTTTAACTAGCGGGGGGGCCCGGAATGAGCAGTTCTTC | . | TRBJ2-1 | TRBD2 | TRBV27
CASRPGTGNQPQHF | TGTGCCAGCAGGCCTGGGACAGGGAATCAGCCCCAGCATTTT | . | TRBJ1-5 | TRBD1 | TRBV28
CASNLQGAEAFF | TGTGCCAGCAATCTACAGGGGGCCGAAGCTTTCTTT | few | TRBJ1-1 | TRBD1 | TRBV5-4
CAIRETEAEAAFF | TGTGCCATCAGGGAAACCGAGGCCGAAGCGGCTTTCTTT | . | TRBJ1-1 | . | TRBV10-3
CASSRTSGVKDEQFF | TGTGCCAGCAGTCGTACTAGCGGAGTAAAGGATGAGCAGTTCTTC | . | TRBJ2-1 | TRBD2 | TRBV9
CATWTGYNEQFF | TGTGCCACCTGGACAGGTTACAATGAGCAGTTCTTC | . | TRBJ2-1 | TRBD1 | TRBV10-3
CASSPPTSGANTGELFF | TGTGCCAGCAGCCCCCCGACTAGCGGGGCGAACACCGGGGAGCTGTTTTTT | . | TRBJ2-2 | TRBD2 | TRBV7-6
CASTWGLIGTEAFF | TGTGCCAGCACTTGGGGACTGATAGGAACTGAAGCTTTCTTT | . | TRBJ1-1 | . | TRBV28
CASRQDLTYVEQYF | TGTGCCAGCAGACAGGACCTAACCTACGTCGAGCAGTACTTC | . | TRBJ2-7 | . | TRBV2
CASSVGTSGREEQFF | TGTGCCAGCAGCGTAGGGACTAGCGGGAGGGAGGAGCAGTTCTTC | . | TRBJ2-1 | TRBD2 | TRBV9
CASSRGSEQFF | TGTGCCAGCAGTCGAGGGTCTGAGCAGTTCTTC | . | TRBJ2-1 | . | TRBV28
CASSVVNGGYNEQFF | TGTGCCAGCAGCGTAGTAAACGGGGGATACAATGAGCAGTTCTTC | . | TRBJ2-1 | . | TRBV9
CASSLAPLDRHPDAGELFF | TGTGCCAGCAGCTTAGCACCGTTGGACAGGCACCCGGACGCCGGGGAGCTGTTTTTT | . | TRBJ2-2 | TRBD1 | TRBV7-9
CASSSSERETQYF | TGTGCCAGCAGCTCGTCAGAGAGGGAGACCCAGTACTTC | . | TRBJ2-5 | . | TRBV7-9
CASSLSEGANQPQHF | TGTGCCAGCAGTTTATCCGAGGGGGCCAATCAGCCCCAGCATTTT | . | TRBJ1-5 | TRBD1 | TRBV27
CASSHGLAGVDTQYF | TGCGCCAGCAGCCACGGACTAGCGGGAGTAGATACGCAGTATTTT | . | TRBJ2-3 | TRBD2 | TRBV4-1
CASSVEGNTIYF | TGTGCCAGCAGCGTGGAGGGAAACACCATATATTTT | . | TRBJ1-3 | . | TRBV9
CASSRPTGGGEKLFF | TGTGCCAGCAGCCGGCCGACAGGGGGTGGTGAAAAACTGTTTTTT | . | TRBJ1-4 | TRBD1 | TRBV7-9
CASSQGGQPNEKLFF | TGCGCCAGCAGCCAAGGAGGACAGCCGAATGAAAAACTGTTTTTT | . | TRBJ1-4 | . | TRBV4-1
CASSQEGPLRWGTEAFF | TGTGCCAGCAGCCAAGAGGGGCCCCTCCGATGGGGCACTGAAGCTTTCTTT | once | TRBJ1-1 | . | TRBV14
CASPRGGLAQGDEQFF | TGTGCCAGCCCCCGAGGGGGACTAGCCCAGGGTGATGAGCAGTTCTTC | . | TRBJ2-1 | TRBD2 | TRBV2
CASSFKGQGYNEQFF | TGTGCCAGCAGCTTCAAGGGACAGGGTTACAATGAGCAGTTCTTC | . | TRBJ2-1 | TRBD1 | TRBV7-9
CATYSGQNNSPLHF | TGTGCCACCTATTCCGGACAGAATAATTCACCCCTCCACTTT | . | TRBJ1-6 | . | TRBV2
CASSPPSGSLAAYNEQFF | TGTGCCAGCTCACCCCCAAGTGGGTCGCTAGCGGCCTACAATGAGCAGTTCTTC | . | TRBJ2-1 | TRBD2 | TRBV18
CASSIGANSYEQFF | TGTGCCAGTAGTATAGGGGCTAACTCCTATGAGCAGTTCTTC | . | TRBJ2-1 | . | TRBV19
CASKTEPLTGDHEEQYF | TGTGCCAGCAAAACTGAACCGTTAACAGGGGATCACGAGGAGCAGTACTTC | . | TRBJ2-7 | TRBD1 | TRBV2
CASSTTSGTLMAKNIQYF | TGTGCCAGCAGCACCACCTCCGGGACACTTATGGCCAAAAACATTCAGTACTTC | . | TRBJ2-4 | . | TRBV7-9
CASSVTSRNEQFF | TGTGCCAGCAGCGTAACTAGTCGGAATGAGCAGTTCTTC | . | TRBJ2-1 | . | TRBV9
CASSPLIFDEQFF | TGTGCCAGCAGCCCTTTAATATTCGATGAGCAGTTCTTC | . | TRBJ2-1 | . | TRBV4-2
CAISPPTYEQYF | TGTGCCATCTCCCCCCCTACCTACGAGCAGTACTTC | . | TRBJ2-7 | . | TRBV7-9
CASSPPGQDGEQFF | TGCGCCAGCAGCCCCCCCGGACAGGACGGTGAGCAGTTCTTC | . | TRBJ2-1 | TRBD1 | TRBV4-1
CASSGRDTQFYGYTF | TGTGCCAGCAGCGGCCGGGACACACAATTCTATGGCTACACCTTC | . | TRBJ1-2 | . | TRBV5-4
CASSAGLAYEQYF | TGTGCCAGTAGCGCGGGACTTGCCTACGAGCAGTACTTC | . | TRBJ2-7 | . | TRBV19
CASSPGTASTDTQYF | TGTGCCAGCTCACCTGGGACTGCTAGCACAGATACGCAGTATTTT | . | TRBJ2-3 | . | TRBV18
CASSTTTGNTEAFF | TGTGCCAGCAGCACAACGACAGGGAACACTGAAGCTTTCTTT | . | TRBJ1-1 | . | TRBV9